The rows below give T cell receptor beta chains drawn from one sample of a study of blood T cell repertoires in COVID-19. Generated by immunoSEQ multiplex PCR, the TCRdb table keeps only in-frame clones and is missing some. The table lists 36,000 or so clones, approximately 90% of them singletons. Sequencing used peripheral blood. These receptors all stem from a human donor in a cohort sampled during active COVID-19. The CDR3 runs from the conserved cysteine through the conserved F or W. A D gene is named only where the DNA matches it firmly. Clone size is given for some rows only: seen once, a few or many times, or a class if the clone is expanded.

>few|TRBV27|TRBJ2-3|TRBD2
CASTWSSGHSSTDTQYF
TGTGCCAGCACCTGGTCTAGCGGCCATTCTAGCACAGATACGCAGTATTTT
>-|TRBV27|TRBJ2-1|TRBD1
CASIRDRGNSEQFF
TGTGCCAGCATCAGGGACAGGGGAAATAGTGAGCAGTTCTTC
>-|TRBV12-2|TRBJ1-4|-
CASRLIGRHREKLFF
TGTGCAAGTCGCTTAATAGGCAGACATAGGGAAAAACTGTTTTTT
>-|TRBV15|TRBJ2-4|-
CATSRDSRQGSVSKNIQYF
TGTGCCACCAGCAGAGATTCGAGACAAGGGAGCGTATCCAAAAACATTCAGTACTTC
>-|TRBV5-5|TRBJ1-2|TRBD1
CASSLNTGQGAGGYTF
TGTGCCAGCAGCCTCAACACGGGACAGGGGGCAGGTGGCTACACCTTC
>-|TRBV9|TRBJ2-5|TRBD2
CASSAVSGRRRETQYF
TGTGCCAGCAGCGCGGTGAGCGGGAGGCGCCGGGAGACCCAGTACTTC
>once|TRBV6-5|TRBJ1-5|-
CASRGQTYQPQHF
TGTGCCAGCAGAGGACAGACCTATCAGCCCCAGCATTTT
>-|TRBV9|TRBJ2-1|TRBD2
CASSVVPLAGVDNEQFF
TGTGCCAGCAGCGTAGTGCCACTAGCGGGAGTGGACAATGAGCAGTTCTTC
>-|TRBV24-1|TRBJ1-5|TRBD1
CATSDPGTGGSNQPQHF
TGTGCCACCAGTGACCCCGGGACAGGGGGAAGCAATCAGCCCCAGCATTTT
>once|TRBV9|TRBJ1-2|TRBD1
CASSPRTGNYGYTF
TGTGCCAGCAGCCCGAGGACAGGGAACTATGGCTACACCTTC
>-|TRBV3-1/TRBV3-2|TRBJ2-1|TRBD2
CASSQDSSGRAGYNEQFF
TGTGCCAGCAGCCAAGATTCTAGCGGGAGGGCGGGATACAATGAGCAGTTCTTC
>-|TRBV7-3|TRBJ2-2|-
CASSLNPGMNTGELFF
TGTGCCAGCAGCTTAAACCCAGGGATGAACACCGGGGAGCTGTTTTTT
>-|TRBV2|TRBJ1-3|-
CASSEVGAGLLSGNTIYF
TGTGCCAGCAGTGAAGTAGGGGCAGGGTTACTCTCTGGAAACACCATATATTTT
>-|TRBV7-6|TRBJ2-2|-
CASSRGSQNTGELFF
TGTGCCAGCAGCCGGGGGAGCCAGAACACCGGGGAGCTGTTTTTT
>few|TRBV25-1|TRBJ2-4|-
CASSDWGTSAKNIQYF
TGTGCCAGCAGTGATTGGGGGACATCAGCCAAAAACATTCAGTACTTC
>-|TRBV27|TRBJ1-4|-
CASSFEGEVVGLFF
TGTGCCAGCAGTTTTGAGGGAGAGGTAGTAGGACTGTTTTTT
>-|TRBV6-2/TRBV6-3|TRBJ1-2|-
CASSLDRSYGYTF
TGTGCCAGCAGCCTAGACAGGTCCTATGGCTACACCTTC
>-|TRBV10-3|TRBJ2-5|TRBD2
CAISDGSGSWETQYF
TGTGCCATCAGTGACGGTAGCGGGAGCTGGGAGACCCAGTACTTC
>-|TRBV24-1|TRBJ2-3|TRBD1
CATSDPGQADTDTQYF
TGTGCCACCAGTGACCCCGGACAGGCCGACACAGATACGCAGTATTTT
>-|TRBV5-1|TRBJ2-7|-
CASRQGYEQYF
TGCGCCAGCAGACAGGGCTACGAGCAGTACTTC
>-|TRBV5-1|TRBJ1-5|-
CASSLDGDSNQPQHF
TGCGCCAGCAGCTTGGACGGAGATAGCAATCAGCCCCAGCATTTT
>-|TRBV2|TRBJ2-7|TRBD2
CASKTSGSTYEQYF
TGTGCCAGCAAGACTAGCGGGTCTACCTACGAGCAGTACTTC
>-|TRBV2|TRBJ1-1|-
CASSRLNTEAFF
TGTGCCAGCAGCCGGTTGAACACTGAAGCTTTCTTT
>-|TRBV6-5|TRBJ2-2|TRBD1
CASTWGTGYTGELFF
TGTGCCAGCACCTGGGGGACAGGGTACACCGGGGAGCTGTTTTTT
>once|TRBV27|TRBJ2-3|-
CASSLRRPRGDTQYF
TGTGCCAGCAGTTTACGGCGCCCCCGGGGGGATACGCAGTATTTT
>few|TRBV3-1/TRBV3-2|TRBJ1-5|-
CASSQAGGHQPQHF
TGTGCCAGCAGCCAAGCGGGAGGGCATCAGCCCCAGCATTTT
>-|TRBV6-5|TRBJ2-7|-
CASRGGPYEQYF
TGTGCCAGCAGGGGGGGGCCATACGAGCAGTACTTC
>-|TRBV27|TRBJ2-7|TRBD2
CASSSSGSGEQYF
TGTGCCAGCAGTTCTAGCGGGAGTGGCGAGCAGTACTTC
>once|TRBV7-2|TRBJ1-4|TRBD1
CASSLQQGAYEKLFF
TGTGCCAGCAGCTTACAACAGGGGGCGTATGAAAAACTGTTTTTT
>-|TRBV28|TRBJ2-7|TRBD2
CASHGGASGMIGSHEQYF
TGTGCCAGTCATGGGGGCGCTAGCGGGATGATCGGGTCCCACGAGCAGTACTTC
>-|TRBV5-1|TRBJ2-2|TRBD1
CASSTGQAGTGELFF
TGCGCCAGCAGCACGGGACAGGCCGGCACCGGGGAGCTGTTTTTT
>-|TRBV2|TRBJ2-5|TRBD2
CASSRLAGSYQETQYF
TGTGCCAGCTCCCGACTAGCGGGGTCGTACCAAGAGACCCAGTACTTC
>once|TRBV28|TRBJ2-7|TRBD2
CASSFPSGSPKVSEQYF
TGTGCCAGCAGTTTCCCTAGCGGGAGCCCCAAGGTTAGCGAGCAGTACTTC
>-|TRBV5-4|TRBJ2-3|TRBD1
CASSLQGPGTDTQYF
TGTGCCAGCAGCTTACAGGGGCCGGGCACAGATACGCAGTATTTT
>-|TRBV6-5|TRBJ2-2|TRBD1
CASQGQPNTGELFF
TGTGCCAGCCAGGGACAGCCGAACACCGGAGAGCTGTTTTTT
>-|TRBV28|TRBJ2-1|TRBD2
CASSPPSGRASYNEQFF
TGTGCCAGCAGTCCCCCTAGCGGGAGGGCTTCCTACAATGAGCAGTTCTTC
>-|TRBV5-1|TRBJ2-2|TRBD2
CASSGGLAGGTGELFF
TGCGCCAGCAGCGGCGGACTAGCGGGAGGGACCGGGGAGCTGTTTTTT
>-|TRBV7-9|TRBJ1-3|TRBD1
CASSFGDSSVPGNTIYF
TGTGCCAGCAGCTTTGGGGACAGTTCGGTTCCTGGAAACACCATATATTTT
>-|TRBV30|TRBJ2-5|TRBD1
CAWGQGKETQYF
TGTGCCTGGGGACAGGGAAAAGAGACCCAGTACTTC
>-|TRBV5-1|TRBJ2-2|TRBD1
CASSLQGAGTGELFF
TGCGCCAGCAGCTTGCAGGGGGCGGGGACCGGGGAGCTGTTTTTT
>-|TRBV11-2|TRBJ1-5|-
CASSFGGGSQPQHF
TGTGCCAGCAGCTTCGGGGGGGGCAGTCAGCCCCAGCATTTT
>once|TRBV5-8|TRBJ1-5|-
CASSLGSVGGWSNQPQHF
TGTGCCAGCAGCTTGGGGTCTGTCGGGGGATGGAGCAATCAGCCCCAGCATTTT
>-|TRBV5-1|TRBJ1-6|TRBD1
CASSLAAQGGSPLHF
TGCGCCAGCAGCTTGGCTGCACAGGGGGGTTCACCCCTCCACTTT
>-|TRBV19|TRBJ2-2|TRBD2
CATCPSGPNTGELFF
TGTGCCACCTGTCCTAGCGGGCCGAACACCGGGGAGCTGTTTTTT
>-|TRBV28|TRBJ2-2|-
CASSSLLGGGNTGELFF
TGTGCCAGCAGTTCCCTCCTCGGAGGAGGGAACACCGGGGAGCTGTTTTTT
>-|TRBV7-3|TRBJ1-2|-
CASSSSGRGGYTF
TGTGCCAGCAGCTCGTCAGGGAGGGGTGGCTACACCTTC
>-|TRBV27|TRBJ2-1|TRBD1
CASSSPGQGGPRNEQFF
TGTGCCAGCAGTTCCCCCGGACAGGGAGGTCCTCGCAATGAGCAGTTCTTC
>-|TRBV18|TRBJ2-1|TRBD1
CASSPDRGAYNEQFF
TGTGCCAGCTCACCAGACAGGGGAGCCTACAATGAGCAGTTCTTC
>-|TRBV2|TRBJ2-1|TRBD1
CASRTRGIHNEQFF
TGTGCCAGCAGGACCAGGGGGATCCACAATGAGCAGTTCTTC
>-|TRBV10-1|TRBJ1-1|-
CASSRNKNTEAFF
TGCGCCAGCAGTAGAAACAAGAACACTGAAGCTTTCTTT
>-|TRBV2|TRBJ2-3|TRBD2
CASTYQTASGGTQYF
TGTGCCAGCACTTACCAAACTGCTAGCGGGGGTACGCAGTATTTT
>-|TRBV18|TRBJ2-7|TRBD2
CASSPFTSGRVNEQYF
TGTGCCAGCTCACCGTTTACTAGCGGGAGGGTGAACGAGCAGTACTTC
>-|TRBV7-9|TRBJ2-7|-
CASSPPGQGPAYEQYF
TGTGCCAGCAGCCCCCCCGGGCAGGGGCCGGCCTACGAGCAGTACTTC
>once|TRBV18|TRBJ2-1|-
CASSPWTGGNNEQFF
TGTGCCAGCTCACCATGGACAGGAGGGAACAATGAGCAGTTCTTC
>-|TRBV30|TRBJ2-3|TRBD2
CAWRKLAGGPGDTQYF
TGTGCCTGGAGAAAACTAGCGGGAGGCCCCGGGGATACGCAGTATTTT
>-|TRBV24-1|TRBJ2-2|-
CATSDFGDTGELFF
TGTGCCACCAGTGATTTCGGTGACACCGGGGAGCTGTTTTTT
>-|TRBV7-6|TRBJ1-3|TRBD1
CASSPAGTGGGNTIYF
TGTGCCAGCAGCCCGGCCGGGACAGGAGGGGGAAACACCATATATTTT